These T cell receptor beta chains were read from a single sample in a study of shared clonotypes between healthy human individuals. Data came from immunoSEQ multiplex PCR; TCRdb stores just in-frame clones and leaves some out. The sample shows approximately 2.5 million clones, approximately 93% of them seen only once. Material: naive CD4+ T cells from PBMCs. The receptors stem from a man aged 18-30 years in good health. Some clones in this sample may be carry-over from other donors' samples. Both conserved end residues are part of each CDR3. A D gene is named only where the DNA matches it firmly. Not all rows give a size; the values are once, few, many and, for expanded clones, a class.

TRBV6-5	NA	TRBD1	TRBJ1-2	TGTGCCAGCAGTCTTCTGGGACAGGACGATGGCTACACCTTC	CASSLLGQDDGYTF
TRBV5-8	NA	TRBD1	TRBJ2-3	TGTGCCAGCAAGCTTCAGGGGGCGCGTGAAGATACGCAGTATTTT	CASKLQGAREDTQYF
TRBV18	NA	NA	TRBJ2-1	TGTGCCAGCTCACCGAGCCGGGACAATGAGCAGTTCTTC	CASSPSRDNEQFF
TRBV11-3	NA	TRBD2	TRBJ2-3	TGTGCCAGCAGCTTAGGAGCTAGCGGGGTCACAGATACGCAGTATTTT	CASSLGASGVTDTQYF
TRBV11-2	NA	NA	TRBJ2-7	TGTGCCAGCAGCTTAGATCGAGCGCCCTACGAGCAGTACTTC	CASSLDRAPYEQYF
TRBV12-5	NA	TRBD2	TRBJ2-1	TGTGCTAGTGGCCGGGGGGAGGGATTCTTCTTC	CASGRGEGFFF
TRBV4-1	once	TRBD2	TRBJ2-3	TGCGCCAGCAGCCAGACACTAGCGGGAGCGGGCACAGATACGCAGTATTTT	CASSQTLAGAGTDTQYF
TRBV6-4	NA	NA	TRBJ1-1	TGTGCCAGCAGTGACTCAGGTGGGGAAGGCACTGAAGCTTTCTTT	CASSDSGGEGTEAFF
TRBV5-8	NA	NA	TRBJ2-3	TGTGCCAGCAGCTTGGTGAGGAATACGCAGTATTTT	CASSLVRNTQYF
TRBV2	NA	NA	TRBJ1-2	TGTGCCAGCAGTGACCGGGGATCTTATGGCTACACCTTC	CASSDRGSYGYTF
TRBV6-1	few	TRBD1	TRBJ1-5	TGTGCCAGCAGGGGACAGAACATGGCCCAGCCCCAGCATTTT	CASRGQNMAQPQHF
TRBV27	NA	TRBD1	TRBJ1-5	TGTGCCAGCAGTTTACTCGGGACAGGGCGGGAGCCCCAGCATTTT	CASSLLGTGREPQHF
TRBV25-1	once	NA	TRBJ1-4	TGTGCCAGCAGTGAACGTCAGAGTGGTCGTGGTGAAAAACTGTTTTTT	CASSERQSGRGEKLFF
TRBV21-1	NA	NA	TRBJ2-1	TGTGCCAGCAGCAAAGCGAACCGGAAGGGCGAGCAGTTCTTC	CASSKANRKGEQFF
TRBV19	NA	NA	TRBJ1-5	TGTGCCAGTAGTATAGGCCAGGTCTTGATGCAGCCCCAGCATTTT	CASSIGQVLMQPQHF
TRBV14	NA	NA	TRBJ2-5	TGTGCCAGCAGCCAGATGGGAAGGACCCAAGAGACCCAGTACTTC	CASSQMGRTQETQYF
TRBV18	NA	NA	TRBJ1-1	TGTGCCAGCTCCGCGGGGCAGGGGATCACTGAAGCTTTCTTT	CASSAGQGITEAFF
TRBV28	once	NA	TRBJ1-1	TGTGCCAGCAGGCTCGGTCACACTGAAGCTTTCTTT	CASRLGHTEAFF
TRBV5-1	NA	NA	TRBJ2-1	TGCGCCAGCAGTGCTCCAAACTCCTACAATGAGCAGTTCTTC	CASSAPNSYNEQFF
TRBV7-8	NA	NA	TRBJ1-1	TGTGCCAGCACCCCCGAGTGGGGTGACACTGAAGCTTTCTTT	CASTPEWGDTEAFF
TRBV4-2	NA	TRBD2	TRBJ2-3	TGTGCCAGCAGCCAAGCCCTGGACCAGCGGGAGACGAATACGCAGTATTTT	CASSQALDQRETNTQYF
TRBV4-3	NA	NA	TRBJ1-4	TGCGCCAGCAGCCAAGTGTCGGGTGAAAAACTGTTTTTT	CASSQVSGEKLFF
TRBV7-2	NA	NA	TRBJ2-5	TGTGCCAGCAGCTTAGTCGAGGAGACCCAGTACTTC	CASSLVEETQYF
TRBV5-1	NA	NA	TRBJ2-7	TGCGCCAGCAGCTTGGTTCCAGGCTCCTACGAGCAGTACTTC	CASSLVPGSYEQYF
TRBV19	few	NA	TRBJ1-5	TGTGCCAGTAGTAGAGGTACTGGGCCCACCGGGACCCTGAATCAGCCCCAGCATTTT	CASSRGTGPTGTLNQPQHF
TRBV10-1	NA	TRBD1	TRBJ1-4	TGCGCCAGCAGTGAGTCGACAGGGTTGGGTGAAAAACTGTTTTTT	CASSESTGLGEKLFF
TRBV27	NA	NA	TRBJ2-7	TGTGCCAGCAGTTTAGAGGGCTACGAGCAGTACTTC	CASSLEGYEQYF
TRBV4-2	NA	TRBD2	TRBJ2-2	TGTGCCGGACCACTAGCGGGAGATTGGACCGGGGAGCTGTTTTTT	CAGPLAGDWTGELFF
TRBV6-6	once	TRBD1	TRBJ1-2	TGTGCCAGCAGTTACCAGGGGGGCGGCTACACCTTC	CASSYQGGGYTF
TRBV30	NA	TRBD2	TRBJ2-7	TGTGCCTGGAGTCCGACCCTAGCGGGAGGGGTCTACGAGCAGTACTTC	CAWSPTLAGGVYEQYF
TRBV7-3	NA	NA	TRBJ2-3	TGTGCCAGCAGCCCGAATTCAGATACGCAGTATTTT	CASSPNSDTQYF
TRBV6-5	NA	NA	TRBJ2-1	TGTGCCAGCAGTTACTCGATCCTAGATGAACGGGAGCAGTTCTTC	CASSYSILDEREQFF
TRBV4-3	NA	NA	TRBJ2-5	TGCGCCAGCAGCCGCGACGAGGGGAAGACCCAGTACTTC	CASSRDEGKTQYF
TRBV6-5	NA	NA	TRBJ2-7	TGTGCCAGCACCGAACCGGGACACCTTAAGCAGTACTTC	CASTEPGHLKQYF
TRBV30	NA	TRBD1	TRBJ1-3	TGTGCCTGGAGTGTACTGCTTGGGACAGCTGGAAACACCATATATTTT	CAWSVLLGTAGNTIYF
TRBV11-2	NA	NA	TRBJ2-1	TGTGCCAGCAGGGGCGGTTACAATGAGCAGTTCTTC	CASRGGYNEQFF
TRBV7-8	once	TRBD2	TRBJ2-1	TGTGCCAGCAGCTTACCTGGGACTAGCGGCTCCTACAATGAGCAGTTCTTC	CASSLPGTSGSYNEQFF